What follows describes a single T cell receptor beta chain. This receptor's antigen is unknown. No base qualities exist here, and no much larger clone lies one base off it. The collaborating institutions used their own protocols to collect whole blood in K2EDTA tubes. For TCRbeta analysis, collaborators shipped samples as frozen whole blood, isolated PBMCs, or DNA extracted from either of those sample types. The germline V gene supplies CDR1 MGHRA and CDR2 YSYEKL. The CDR3, from cysteine to phenylalanine, totals 13 residues. Just the 39-base CDR3 DNA is kept, in frame starting at base 1. V is reduced by 3 bases and J by 3 bases, leaving a spacing of 8 bases between them. This sample is part of a study of blood T cell repertoires in COVID-19 (dated by TCRdb to 2020 to 2021). Turning to the overall study: Samples covering the acute and convalescent phases of COVID-19 were provided by collaborators in the United States, Italy and Spain. Where HLA class I and class II types were available, the types were taken from metadata supplied by the sample provider, not from assay-based typing. Deeply sampled blood TCRbeta repertoires from subjects exposed to, actively infected with, or recovered from COVID-19 were included in the dataset. The material from the prospective study consisted of cDNA or gDNA derived from T cells, B-cell-depleted T cells, or PBMCs. The repertoires were released in a freely available public database intended as a resource for research on the immune response to SARS-CoV-2. A de-identified subject ID, COVID-19 status, age in years and sex were almost always included in the sample metadata. Samples were obtained from the ongoing ImmuneRACE study (first 160 participants) and from over 1,000 subjects provided by 6 global collaborators.

Study-wide findings and limitations: Clinical and demographic metadata were provided uncurated, with the amount varying by source and participant.

The immunoSEQ Assay, a bias-controlled multiplex PCR, was used to amplify TCRbeta CDR3 regions from genomic DNA. The source study handled its data this way. The number of nucleated cells in each sample was estimated by amplification of reference gene primers within the assay. To quantify the absolute abundance of each unique TCRbeta CDR3 rearrangement, sequence reads were collapsed and filtered. For each sample, productive Simpson clonality was calculated as the square root of Simpson's diversity index across productive rearrangements. TCRdb took over this immuneACCESS table, retaining in-frame rearrangements with V and J assigned. Such tables are incomplete; in checked studies, under half of the missing clones stem from an unresolved V gene, and the remainder is unexplained. V and J calls plus clone size are reproduced from that table; the DNA served to infer D and trimming. The sample table lists roughly 180,000 clones, about nine tenths of them with a count of one. 2.1% of the sample is in the top ten clones.

In this chain, TRBV4-1 is recombined with TRBJ2-5; the D gene is possibly TRBD1, with 6 bases matching. This receptor was identified in a man in his 70s with active or convalescent COVID-19. Sample: peripheral blood. For the CDR3, the sequence is CASSQRTEETQYF. The DNA sequence is given as TGCGCCAGCAGCCAGAGGACAGAAGAGACCCAGTACTTC.